This T cell receptor beta chain is drawn from a study of T cell changes during pregnancy in multiple sclerosis. The V and J ends lost 3 bases and 2 bases, in that order; junction bases with no gene match: 7. CDR1 is MNHEY and CDR2 is SMNVEV in the germline V gene (reference sequence). CDR3 length: 16 residues. A single count supports this clone. Assay: immunoSEQ multiplex PCR; the TCRdb copy retains only in-frame clones and omits some. The sample holds tens of thousands of clones, roughly 90% seen once. The chain couples TRBV27 to TRBJ2-7; the match to TRBD2 covers 10 bases. The specimen was CD8+ T cells from peripheral blood mononuclear cells, collected before pregnancy. This TCR was recovered from a female donor with multiple sclerosis, enrolled in a pregnancy study. For the CDR3, the DNA is TGTGCCAGCAGTTTCCTCGGACTAGCGGCCCCCTACGAGCAGTACTTC. This translates into CASSFLGLAAPYEQYF.